In this sample, the clone carrying this T cell receptor beta chain turned up once. The V end lost 3 bases, the J end lost 13 bases, and 10 bases lay between the germline ends. Germline CDR1 reads SGHNT; CDR2 reads YENEEA. The CDR3 consists of 11 residues. Some clones are missing from TCRdb's copy, which holds only in-frame ones; the method was immunoSEQ multiplex PCR. The repertoire consists of under 50,000 clones, with almost 90% occurring once and the leading ten covering under 10%. The record originates from a study of OX40 agonist ivuxolimab in advanced cancers. The chain uses TRBV11-3 and TRBJ2-1; D unresolved. The receptor comes from an adult with an advanced solid tumor such as melanoma, head and neck, liver or kidney cancer. The sample consisted of CD4+ or CD8+ T cells sorted from blood, taken in a trial of the OX40 agonist ivuxolimab. CDR3 region: CASSLKTNQFF. The CDR3 nucleotides read TGTGCCAGCAGCTTGAAAACTAACCAGTTCTTC.